This T cell receptor (beta chain) was observed in a study of T cells in Graves' hyperthyroidism and ophthalmopathy. Study-wide context: At the time of initial diagnosis and before any treatment, peripheral blood was collected.

In the ophthalmopathy cohort, Clinical Activity Score was at least 3, NOSPECS grade at least 4, and duration under 3 months. The TCR beta CDR3 regions underwent amplification using RNA transcripts as the source. An initial round of RT-PCR targeting the TCR CDR3 relied on the HTBI primer set. TCRdb called the multiplex PCR reads again in MiXCR, with one record for every CDR3 protein. The table lists roughly 380,000 distinct CDR3 sequences, 15% to 20% of them singletons. V lost 1 base and J 3 bases, leaving 3 bases between the germline ends. There are 12 residues in the CDR3. Germline V gives CDR1 MNHNS, CDR2 SASEGT.

Sample: blood. The source is a woman between 35 and 50 years old with Graves' ophthalmopathy. The gene calls are TRBV6-1 and TRBJ1-2; D gene uncertain. The CDR3 DNA is TGTGCCAGCAGTGAAGAGTACTATGGCTACACCTTC. This gives the protein CASSEEYYGYTF.